The 30 T cell receptor beta chains below all came from one sample that was sequenced in a study of CD8 T cells in ankylosing spondylitis. TCRdb re-called the 5' RACE reads through MiXCR, storing one row per CDR3 protein. The sample shows roughly 240,000 distinct CDR3 sequences, roughly 8.2% of them seen only once. The sample consisted of blood, either unsorted or a sorted T cell fraction (not recorded which). The receptor source for this set is a female donor with ankylosing spondylitis or in good health (not recorded which).

This clonotype was detected many times. The genes are TRBV5-1 and TRBJ2-1; TRBD2 matches 11 bases. Losses at the gene ends were 0 bases for V and 4 bases for J; bases not matched to a gene: 0. Per the germline V gene, CDR1 is SGHRS and CDR2 is YFSETQ. The CDR3 runs 15 residues. The CDR3 DNA follows: TGCGCCAGCAGCTTGGTAGCGGGAGGGTACAATGAGCAGTTCTTC. Its translation is CASSLVAGGYNEQFF.

This clonotype was observed a handful of times. The chain carries TRBV7-2 and TRBJ2-1; a possible D gene is TRBD2 (6 bases). Trimming pared 3 bases from V and 1 base from J, leaving 7 bases between. Germline lookup yields CDR1 SGHTA and CDR2 FQGNSA. The CDR3 is 14 amino acids. The CDR3, as DNA: TGTGCCAGCAGCTTGCGGGGATCCTACAATGAGCAGTTCTTC. It specifies CASSLRGSYNEQFF.

This clonotype has at least ten counts. CDR3 loop: CASSVVEGEQFF. The DNA for the CDR3 is TGTGCCAGCAGCGTAGTTGAGGGTGAGCAGTTCTTC. This chain connects TRBV9 to TRBJ2-1; a weak D match, TRBD2 (5 bases). Germline CDR1 SGDLS, CDR2 YYNGEE. This CDR3 is 12 amino acids long. The V end lost 0 bases, the J end lost 9 bases, and 7 bases lay between the germline ends.

This clonotype was counted many times. CDR3 in amino acids: CASSSDRVGYTF. CDR3 coding DNA: TGTGCCAGCAGTTCGGACAGGGTTGGCTACACCTTC. The rearrangement joins TRBV28 to TRBJ1-2; the match to TRBD1 covers 8 bases. This CDR3 is 12 amino acids long. With V trimmed by 4 bases and J by 7 bases, 2 bases remained unmatched. CDR1 and CDR2 from the germline V gene are MDHEN and SYDVKM.

This clonotype was counted ten times or more. The rearrangement links TRBV20-1 to TRBJ2-3; TRBD2 is a possible D gene (6 bases). The CDR3 consists of 15 residues. Germline CDR1 reads DFQATT; CDR2 reads SNEGSKA (reference sequence). V gave up 8 bases and J gave up 1 base, with 19 bases separating them. CDR3 sequence (DNA): TGCAGTCTAAGGGAGGAGTCCTCCCGCACAGATACGCAGTATTTT. It encodes CSLREESSRTDTQYF.

In this sample, this clonotype turned up a few times. The chain recombines TRBV29-1 with TRBJ1-2; no reliable D call. V lost 3 bases to trimming and J lost 5 bases, with 13 bases between them. The CDR3 runs 13 residues. CDR1 is SQVTM, CDR2 ANQGSEA, per germline. The CDR3 DNA reads TGCAGCGTTGATCCCGGGAAAATGTATGGCTACACCTTC. Amino acids: CSVDPGKMYGYTF.

This clonotype has a count of ten or more. The chain employs TRBV7-2 and TRBJ2-1; D is ambiguous. CDR1 is SGHTA, CDR2 FQGNSA, per germline. The CDR3 spans 11 residues. V was pared by 5 bases and J by 5 bases, with 4 bases between. This CDR3 reads CASSRNNEQFF. CDR3 bases: TGTGCCAGCAGCCGGAACAATGAGCAGTTCTTC.

In its sample, this clonotype was seen a few times. The CDR3 bases are TGTGCCAGCAGCTTAGAGGGGATTAGCGGGAGGGCCGGGTATGAGCAGTTCTTC. Translated, it gives CASSLEGISGRAGYEQFF. The chain links TRBV11-2 to TRBJ2-1, with TRBD2 matching 11 bases. The CDR3 has 18 residues. Germline lookup yields CDR1 SGHAT and CDR2 FQNNGV. V shed 0 bases, J shed 8 bases, and the junction held 12 bases outside the gene matches.

Ten or more counts support this clonotype. This chain links TRBV20-1 with TRBJ2-7; D may be TRBD1 or TRBD2 (6 bases each). Germline V lookup: CDR1 DFQATT, CDR2 SNEGSKA (reference sequence). Trimming cost V 4 bases and J 6 bases, with 16 bases left between them. This CDR3 spans 13 amino acids. The CDR3 here is CSAIGHGGGEQYF. The CDR3 DNA reads TGCAGTGCTATAGGTCACGGAGGGGGCGAGCAGTACTTC.

This clonotype occurred many times. The CDR3 loop reads CSAKLGTYEQYF. The CDR3 region has the DNA TGCAGCGCTAAACTAGGAACCTACGAGCAGTACTTC. The rearrangement links TRBV29-1 to TRBJ2-7; TRBD2 might be the D (5 bases). The germline V gene encodes CDR1 SQVTM and CDR2 ANQGSEA. The germline V and J ends were trimmed by 7 bases and 2 bases, with 12 bases remaining between them. This CDR3 has 12 residues.

This clonotype was counted at least ten times. The chain joins TRBV4-2 to TRBJ1-2, with D tentatively TRBD1 (5 bases). Germline values: CDR1 LGHNA, CDR2 YNFKEQ. This CDR3 is built from 18 residues. V dropped 0 bases and J dropped 8 bases, with 25 bases sitting between them. CDR3 amino acids: CASSQDLFPRGSLSGYTF. CDR3 DNA sequence: TGTGCCAGCAGCCAAGATCTATTTCCAAGGGGTTCTTTGAGCGGCTACACCTTC.

This clonotype was seen many times. This sequence joins TRBV20-1 and TRBJ2-1; D remains unclear. This CDR3 has 12 amino acids. V lost 1 base, J lost 5 bases, and 6 bases lay in between. The germline CDR1 and CDR2 sequences are DFQATT and SNEGSKA (reference sequence). CDR3 bases: TGCAGTGCTAGAGTGGGAAACAATGAGCAGTTCTTC. As protein: CSARVGNNEQFF.

This clonotype was seen at least ten times. The chain links TRBV15 to TRBJ2-7; 8 bases are a match to TRBD2. Germline V CDR1 and CDR2: LNHNV, YYDKDF (reference sequence). The J segment lost 1 base and the V segment lost 0 bases, leaving 11 bases of the junction unmatched. There are 18 residues in the CDR3. The CDR3 loop is CATSRDPGGGATSYEQYF. The CDR3 DNA reads as TGTGCCACCAGCAGAGATCCGGGAGGGGGAGCCACTTCCTACGAGCAGTACTTC. Using reference TRBV15 and TRBJ2-7 for the parts outside the CDR3, the full variable domain is DAMVIQNPRYQVTQFGKPVTLSCSQTLNHNVMYWYQQKSSQAPKLLFHYYDKDFNNEADTPDNFQSRRPNTSFCFLDIRSPGLGDTAMYLCATSRDPGGGATSYEQYFGPGTRLTVT.

This chain links TRBV30 with TRBJ2-6, with D uncertain. CDR1 and CDR2 from the germline V gene are GTSNPN and SVGIG (reference sequence). This CDR3 region has 14 residues. The V end was cut by 1 base, the J end by 4 bases, with 8 bases between. CDR3 DNA: TGTGCCTGGAGTGATAGTAGCGGGGCCAACGTCCTGACTTTC. Encoded protein: CAWSDSSGANVLTF.

The chain has TRBV6-5 and TRBJ2-5; weak D call: TRBD2 (6 bases). The CDR3 consists of 14 residues. V was trimmed by 1 base and J by 5 bases, leaving 11 bases between them. Germline V lookup: CDR1 MNHEY, CDR2 SVGAGI. The CDR3 loop is CASSYYREMETQYF. CDR3 in DNA: TGTGCCAGCAGTTACTATCGGGAGATGGAGACCCAGTACTTC.

In its sample, this clonotype was seen many times. V is TRBV5-6 and J is TRBJ2-7; the D is unclear. The ends were cut back, 0 bases at V and 3 bases at J, with 4 bases in the middle. Germline V gene sequence: CDR1 SGHDT, CDR2 YYEEEE. The CDR3 is 12 residues long. Here the CDR3 reads CASSLASYEQYF. The DNA for the CDR3 is TGTGCCAGCAGCTTGGCCAGCTACGAGCAGTACTTC.

Ten or more counts support this clonotype. This sequence joins TRBV2 and TRBJ1-1; D may be TRBD1 (5 bases). Trimming took 6 bases from V and 0 from J, leaving 14 bases between them. The CDR3 length is 15 residues. CDR1 and CDR2 from the germline V gene are SNHLY and FYNNEI. CDR3 residues: CASSATGTVNTEAFF. The CDR3 DNA follows: TGTGCCAGCAGCGCGACCGGGACGGTGAACACTGAAGCTTTCTTT.

Comments on this clonotype: Sequence at one end of the junction differs from germline and may be a read error. V and J are TRBV5-6 and TRBJ2-1; D remains unclear. CDR3 length: 11 residues. Per germline, CDR1 SGHDT and CDR2 YYEEEE. CDR3 sequence (DNA): TGTGCCAGCACCTTGACGGGTCAGCAGTTCTTC. Amino acids: CASTLTGQQFF.

V usage is TRBV7-9 and J usage is TRBJ1-1; a weak D match, TRBD1 (5 bases). V lost 5 bases, J lost 2 bases, and 15 bases lay in between. CDR3 size: 15 residues. CDR1 and CDR2 from the germline V gene are SEHNR and FQNEAQ (reference sequence). The CDR3 DNA reads TGTGCCAGCAGCCCGGGACCCGGCCCTAACACTGAAGCTTTCTTT. It yields the protein CASSPGPGPNTEAFF.

V and J are TRBV29-1 and TRBJ2-1; D is undetermined. The CDR3 length is 11 residues. V was clipped by 0 bases and J by 6 bases, with 3 bases between them. Germline V CDR1 and CDR2: SQVTM, ANQGSEA. The DNA of the CDR3 is TGCAGCGTTGAAGATCTCAATGAGCAGTTCTTC. Translated, it gives CSVEDLNEQFF.

The table lists this clonotype with many counts. This sequence joins TRBV6-1 and TRBJ1-6; a possible D gene is TRBD1 (6 bases). Germline V CDR1 and CDR2: MNHNS, SASEGT. V lost 2 bases to trimming and J lost 7 bases, with 9 bases between them. This CDR3 region has 14 residues. The CDR3 DNA follows: TGTGCCAGCAGTGAATGGCAGGGGAATTCACCCCTCCACTTT. Protein: CASSEWQGNSPLHF.

This clonotype has a count of ten or more. The chain combines TRBV24-1 with TRBJ2-1; unclear D gene. This CDR3 comprises 14 residues. Trimming removed 4 bases from V and 8 bases from J, with 14 bases in between. The germline gives CDR1 KGHDR, CDR2 SFDVKD. In nucleotides, the CDR3 is TGTGCCACCAGTGACCCCTCCCGTAGTCATGAGCAGTTCTTC. As protein: CATSDPSRSHEQFF.

This clonotype was observed a handful of times. The gene calls are TRBV28 and TRBJ1-4, with D perhaps matching TRBD1 (5 bases). The CDR3 is 15 residues long. The V and J ends lost 4 bases and 7 bases respectively, with 16 bases between them. Per the germline V gene, CDR1 is MDHEN and CDR2 is SYDVKM. CDR3 DNA sequence: TGTGCCAGCAGTTCGCCCAGGGAGTCGAGTGAAAAACTGTTTTTT. Protein product: CASSSPRESSEKLFF. Full variable domain (outside the CDR3, taken from reference TRBV28 and TRBJ1-4): DVKVTQSSRYLVKRTGEKVFLECVQDMDHENMFWYRQDPGLGLRLIYFSYDVKMKEKGDIPEGYSVSREKKERFSLILESASTNQTSMYLCASSSPRESSEKLFFGSGTQLSVL.

Comments on this clonotype: A read error may explain this, as a much larger clone is one base away. V is TRBV24-1 and J is TRBJ2-1, with 8 bases fitting TRBD2. From germline, CDR1 is KGHDR and CDR2 SFDVKD. The CDR3 has 16 residues. As DNA, the CDR3 is TGTGCCACCAGTGATAGGCGGGCGGGAGGCTACAATGCGCAGTTCTTC. It yields the protein CATSDRRAGGYNAQFF.

This clonotype has ten or more counts. V gene TRBV7-3 combines with J gene TRBJ2-1; D remains unclear. Per the germline V gene, CDR1 is SGHTA and CDR2 is FQGTGA. There are 16 residues in the CDR3. Trimming removed 1 base at V and 6 bases at J, with 16 bases between. CDR3 in DNA: TGTGCCAGCAGCTTAATCGGCACAGAACAAGGCAATGAGCAGTTCTTC. The encoded protein is CASSLIGTEQGNEQFF.

This clonotype came up many times. The V gene is TRBV4-3, the J gene TRBJ2-3; D is perhaps TRBD2 (6 bases). Germline values: CDR1 LGHNA, CDR2 YSLEER. Trimming removed 4 bases at V and 2 bases at J, with 13 bases between. The CDR3 runs 15 residues. The CDR3 region has the DNA TGCGCCAGCAGCCTAGGGCGGGGATACACAGATACGCAGTATTTT. Protein product: CASSLGRGYTDTQYF.

This clonotype was seen ten or more times. The CDR3 nucleotides are TGCAGTGCCCCTCGACAGGGTTATAGTTACGAGCAGTACTTC. This translates into CSAPRQGYSYEQYF. The rearrangement links TRBV20-1 to TRBJ2-7; 7 bases match TRBD1. Germline lookup yields CDR1 DFQATT and CDR2 SNEGSKA (reference sequence). Trimming removed 6 bases from V and 4 bases from J; junction bases left unmatched: 12. The CDR3 runs to 14 residues.

This clonotype showed up many times. The rearrangement joins TRBV6-2 or TRBV6-3 to TRBJ2-7, with unresolved D. The CDR3 totals 15 residues. Trimming removed 0 bases at V and 2 bases at J, with 11 bases between. The V gene's germline CDR1 is MNHEY and CDR2 SVGEGT. CDR3 bases: TGTGCCAGCAGTTACTCGCCCAAAAACCCCTACGAGCAGTACTTC. Translating it yields CASSYSPKNPYEQYF.

This clonotype was counted at least ten times. V gene TRBV29-1 combines with J gene TRBJ2-2, with 7 bases that match TRBD1. This CDR3 is 17 amino acids long. Germline CDR1 SQVTM, CDR2 ANQGSEA. Trimming removed 7 bases from V and 0 bases from J; junction bases left unmatched: 14. CDR3 protein: CSGSLPGTAANTGELFF. The CDR3 DNA reads as TGCAGCGGCTCTCTCCCCGGGACAGCTGCGAACACCGGGGAGCTGTTTTTT.

In the case of this clonotype: A much larger clone differs from this one at a single base, so this may be a read error. The V and J genes are TRBV6-1 and TRBJ2-7, with 7 bases aligning to TRBD1. This CDR3 is built from 15 residues. The germline V gene has CDR1 MNHNS and CDR2 SASEGT. The J segment lost 0 bases and the V segment lost 5 bases, leaving 7 bases of the junction unmatched. CDR3 amino acids: CASSPGQDSSYEQYF. The CDR3 DNA reads as TGTGCCAGCAGTCCCGGACAGGACAGCTCCTACGAGCAGTACTTC.